Reported below is one T cell receptor (beta chain). The antigen is not known. This sample is part of a study of T-cell memory formation after mild COVID-19. Study at large: The TCR clusters were mostly specific to one donor.

The CDR3 covers 19 residues. The germline CDR1 and CDR2 sequences are MNHEY and SMNVEV (reference sequence). The V gene lost 0 bases and the J gene lost 3 bases, with 21 bases spanning the gap. Study-level results: There was no confirmation that second-wave clones peaking on day 37 were SARS-CoV-2 specific. While clones contracting from day 15 to 85 were balanced between CD4 and CD8, later expanders leaned CD4+.

5'RACE with constant-segment primers yielded barcoded, UMI-tagged TCR alpha and TCR beta cDNA libraries. Each CDR3 protein is one row after TCRdb ran MiXCR on the 5' RACE reads. The sample includes fewer than 650,000 distinct CDR3 sequences, approximately 15% seen only once; the top ten take roughly 8%. This TCR was sampled from an adult woman who had mild COVID-19 (a few samples of this study predate the infection). Cell type and time point are not known. The V gene is TRBV27, the J gene TRBJ2-1; D gene ambiguous. Sequenced: PBMCs or a T cell subset sorted from them (not recorded which). The CDR3 is CASSLSVGRYSPYYNEQFF. In DNA, the CDR3 is TGTGCCAGCAGTTTATCTGTTGGCAGATACTCACCTTACTACAATGAGCAGTTCTTC.